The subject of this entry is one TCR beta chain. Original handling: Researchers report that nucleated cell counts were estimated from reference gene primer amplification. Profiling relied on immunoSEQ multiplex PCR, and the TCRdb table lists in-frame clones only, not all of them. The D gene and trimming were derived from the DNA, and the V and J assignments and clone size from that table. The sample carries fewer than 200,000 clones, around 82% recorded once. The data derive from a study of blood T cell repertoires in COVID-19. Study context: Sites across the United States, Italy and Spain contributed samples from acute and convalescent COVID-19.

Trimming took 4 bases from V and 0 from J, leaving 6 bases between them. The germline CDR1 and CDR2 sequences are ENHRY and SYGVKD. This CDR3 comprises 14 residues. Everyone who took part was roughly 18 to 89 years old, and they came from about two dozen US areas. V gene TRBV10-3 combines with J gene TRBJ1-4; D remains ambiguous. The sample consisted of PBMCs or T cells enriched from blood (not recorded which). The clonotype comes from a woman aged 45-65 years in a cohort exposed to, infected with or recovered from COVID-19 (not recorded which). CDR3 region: CAISAQSTNEKLFF. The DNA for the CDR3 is TGTGCCATCAGTGCGCAGTCAACTAATGAAAAACTGTTTTTT.